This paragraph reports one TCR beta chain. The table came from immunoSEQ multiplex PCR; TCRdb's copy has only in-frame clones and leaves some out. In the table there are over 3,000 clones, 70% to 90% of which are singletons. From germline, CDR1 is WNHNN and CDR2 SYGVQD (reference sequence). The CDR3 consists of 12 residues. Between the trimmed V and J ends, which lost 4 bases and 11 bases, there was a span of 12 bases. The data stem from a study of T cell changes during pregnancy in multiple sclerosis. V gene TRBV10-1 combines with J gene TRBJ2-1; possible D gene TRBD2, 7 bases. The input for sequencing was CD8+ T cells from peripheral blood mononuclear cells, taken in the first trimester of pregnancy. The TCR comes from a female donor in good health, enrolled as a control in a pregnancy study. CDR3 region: CASSGQRDKQFF. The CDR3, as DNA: TGCGCCAGCAGTGGACAGCGGGACAAGCAGTTCTTC.